What follows describes a single TCR beta chain. The antigen is undetermined. This specimen belongs to a study of cytomegalovirus exposure and HLA in healthy donors. Looking at the study overall: Across more than 350 genotyped donors, just over 80% landed in the Caucasian-associated ancestry cluster.

The PCR used 60 Vbeta and 13 Jbeta primers. Sequencing used immunoSEQ multiplex PCR; TCRdb keeps in-frame clones, though not all of them. The sample lists around 90,000 clones; around 77% were seen once. The donors comprised healthy bone marrow donors. Germline CDR1 reads LGHNA; CDR2 reads YSLEER. The germline V and J ends were trimmed by 1 base and 3 bases, with 7 bases remaining between them. The CDR3 covers 15 residues. General study results and limits: The study recorded over 150 TCR beta chains that were cytomegalovirus-associated.

The receptor's source is a man aged 25-45 years in good health and CMV-seronegative. The chain carries TRBV4-3 and TRBJ1-6; TRBD1 is a possible D gene (6 bases). The sample was PBMCs. This CDR3 is CASSQAQGYNSPLHF. CDR3 coding DNA: TGCGCCAGCAGCCAAGCACAGGGCTATAATTCACCCCTCCACTTT.